A selection of T cell receptor beta chains follows, all from one sample in a study of PD-1 blockade in mismatch repair-deficient tumors. Some clones are missing from TCRdb's copy, which holds only in-frame ones; the method was immunoSEQ multiplex PCR. Here the sample spans some 49,000 clones, 77% being singletons. The material sequenced was PBMCs, taken before pembrolizumab treatment. All receptors derive from an adult with mismatch repair-deficient cancer. Both conserved end residues are part of each CDR3. D genes are given only for firm matches. Size is omitted from some rows. Given values are once, few, many or a class for expanded clones.

>few|TRBD1|TRBJ1-5|TRBV27
CASSLRQGINQPQHF
TGTGCCAGCAGTTTACGACAGGGGATCAATCAGCCCCAGCATTTT
>.|.|TRBJ2-3|TRBV30
CAWKGADTQYF
TGTGCCTGGAAGGGCGCAGATACGCAGTATTTT
>.|.|TRBJ1-1|TRBV19
CASSIDRNTEAFF
TGTGCCAGTAGTATAGACCGGAACACTGAAGCTTTCTTT
>.|.|TRBJ2-1|TRBV11-3
CASSLVRSYNEQFF
TGTGCCAGCAGCTTAGTTCGCTCCTACAATGAGCAGTTCTTC
>.|.|TRBJ2-1|TRBV6-1
CASSVQGTYNEQFF
TGTGCCAGCAGTGTCCAGGGTACCTACAATGAGCAGTTCTTC
>few|.|TRBJ1-3|TRBV19
CASSIIRNRVSGNTIYF
TGTGCCAGTAGTATTATCAGGAACAGGGTCTCCGGAAACACCATATATTTT
>.|.|TRBJ2-5|TRBV25-1
CASSEEETQYF
TGTGCCAGCAGTGAAGAAGAGACCCAGTACTTC
>once|.|TRBJ2-7|TRBV5-1
CASRLGTGDHEQYF
TGCGCCAGCAGGCTGGGAACAGGTGACCACGAGCAGTACTTC
>once|.|TRBJ2-4|TRBV15
CATSRRGETRIQYF
TGTGCCACCAGCAGACGGGGAGAGACTCGCATTCAGTACTTC
>few|.|TRBJ1-2|TRBV5-4
CASSLVREGGYTF
TGTGCCAGCAGCTTGGTCAGGGAGGGCGGCTACACCTTC
>.|.|TRBJ1-2|TRBV19
CASSRDRNNYGYTF
TGTGCCAGTAGTAGAGACAGAAACAACTATGGCTACACCTTC
>.|TRBD1|TRBJ1-2|TRBV4-3
CASSQSPGQAVRGYTF
TGCGCCAGCAGCCAATCCCCGGGACAGGCGGTCCGTGGCTACACCTTC
>.|.|TRBJ2-7|TRBV6-1
CASSEEVMSYEQYF
TGTGCCAGCAGTGAAGAGGTCATGTCCTACGAGCAGTACTTC
>.|TRBD1|TRBJ2-1|TRBV5-4
CASSLDRGSYNEQFF
TGTGCCAGCAGCTTAGACAGGGGTTCCTACAATGAGCAGTTCTTC
>.|TRBD1|TRBJ1-2|TRBV28
CASSQLGGSYGYTF
TGTGCCAGCAGTCAGTTAGGGGGCAGCTATGGCTACACCTTC
>.|.|TRBJ2-7|TRBV18
CASSPVQGKNLEQYF
TGTGCCAGCTCACCAGTCCAGGGGAAGAACCTCGAGCAGTACTTC
>.|TRBD2|TRBJ2-2|TRBV5-6
CASSLDRGRGTGELFF
TGTGCCAGCAGCTTGGATCGCGGGAGGGGGACCGGGGAGCTGTTTTTT
>.|TRBD1|TRBJ2-2|TRBV4-2
CASSQGAGQGPGELFF
TGTGCCAGCAGCCAAGGCGCGGGACAGGGGCCCGGGGAGCTGTTTTTT
>.|.|TRBJ1-5|TRBV12-5
CASGLGTSKDQPQHF
TGTGCTAGTGGTTTGGGGACCTCAAAAGATCAGCCCCAGCATTTT
>.|.|TRBJ2-5|TRBV5-1
CASSPGLRNIQETQYF
TGCGCCAGCAGCCCCGGTCTCCGAAACATCCAAGAGACCCAGTACTTC
>once|.|TRBJ2-7|TRBV5-1
CASRGQNYEQYF
TGCGCCAGCAGAGGTCAAAACTACGAGCAGTACTTC
>few|.|TRBJ2-6|TRBV15
CATSRDRSGANVLTF
TGTGCCACCAGCAGAGATAGGTCTGGGGCCAACGTCCTGACTTTC
>.|TRBD2|TRBJ2-7|TRBV7-2
CASSFLAGGGSYEQYF
TGTGCCAGCAGCTTCCTAGCGGGAGGTGGATCCTACGAGCAGTACTTC
>.|.|TRBJ1-5|TRBV4-1
CASSQDIGLRASNQPQHF
TGCGCCAGCAGCCAAGATATCGGCCTAAGGGCCAGCAATCAGCCCCAGCATTTT
>few|.|TRBJ2-1|TRBV27
CASSFPGNEQFF
TGTGCCAGCAGTTTCCCTGGTAATGAGCAGTTCTTC
>.|.|TRBJ2-3|TRBV29-1
CSVEGRPGTRSIDTQYF
TGCAGCGTTGAAGGACGACCCGGGACACGGTCTATAGATACGCAGTATTTT
>.|TRBD2|TRBJ2-1|TRBV7-7
CASSLVAGAAGNEQFF
TGTGCTAGCAGCCTAGTAGCGGGAGCAGCTGGCAATGAGCAGTTCTTC
>.|.|TRBJ1-3|TRBV7-8
CASSSGPGNTIYF
TGTGCCAGCAGCTCGGGGCCCGGGAACACCATATATTTT
>.|TRBD2|TRBJ2-1|TRBV5-1
CASSWTSGRYNEQFF
TGCGCCAGCAGCTGGACTAGCGGGAGGTACAATGAGCAGTTCTTC
>.|TRBD2|TRBJ2-1|TRBV6-6
CASSYWEGRDNEQFF
TGTGCCAGCAGTTACTGGGAGGGCCGGGACAATGAGCAGTTCTTC
>.|.|TRBJ2-1|TRBV5-6
CANREYCFGGTYNEQFF
TGTGCCAACCGGGAATACTGCTTCGGGGGTACCTACAATGAGCAGTTCTTC
>few|.|TRBJ2-1|TRBV25-1
CASSDPGQGITNEQFF
TGTGCCAGCAGTGACCCGGGGCAGGGTATAACTAATGAGCAGTTCTTC
>few|.|TRBJ2-7|TRBV6-6
CASSPGIWQYF
TGTGCCAGCAGCCCAGGGATTTGGCAGTACTTC
>few|.|TRBJ2-5|TRBV5-5
CASSSLQQGGTQYF
TGTGCCAGCAGCAGCCTCCAACAGGGTGGGACCCAGTACTTC
>.|TRBD1|TRBJ1-1|TRBV6-5
CASSYDRDTEAFF
TGTGCCAGCAGTTACGACAGGGACACTGAAGCTTTCTTT
>once|TRBD1|TRBJ2-7|TRBV29-1
CSVGWTGISEQYF
TGCAGCGTTGGATGGACAGGGATAAGCGAGCAGTACTTC
>once|.|TRBJ2-1|TRBV5-1
CASRRDSVTNNEQFF
TGCGCCAGCAGAAGGGATAGCGTCACCAACAATGAGCAGTTCTTC
>few|.|TRBJ2-2|TRBV5-4
CASSLRVGELFF
TGTGCCAGCAGCTTGCGGGTCGGGGAGCTGTTTTTT
>.|.|TRBJ2-2|TRBV5-1
CASSLAGPVELFF
TGCGCCAGCAGCTTGGCGGGGCCCGTGGAGCTGTTTTTT
>.|TRBD1|TRBJ2-2|TRBV28
CASSTYRGQDTGELFF
TGTGCCAGCAGTACCTACAGGGGGCAGGACACCGGGGAGCTGTTTTTT
>.|TRBD1|TRBJ1-3|TRBV5-1
CASSPDRGLGNTIYF
TGCGCCAGCAGCCCGGACAGGGGGCTTGGAAACACCATATATTTT
>.|.|TRBJ2-1|TRBV11-3
CASSLDRGTTDYNEQFF
TGTGCCAGCAGCTTAGATAGGGGAACTACGGACTACAATGAGCAGTTCTTC
>.|.|TRBJ2-7|TRBV6-1
CASNQNTGGAYPGYF
TGTGCCAGCAACCAAAACACTGGGGGGGCCTATCCAGGGTACTTC
>.|TRBD1|TRBJ2-2|TRBV5-5
CASSLRGQANTGELFF
TGTGCCAGCAGCTTGAGGGGACAGGCGAACACCGGGGAGCTGTTTTTT
>once|TRBD1|TRBJ1-1|TRBV5-1
CASSISGDRNTEAFF
TGCGCCAGCAGCATTTCAGGGGACAGGAACACTGAAGCTTTCTTT
>once|.|TRBJ1-4|TRBV28
CASSLDQGQAWGKLFF
TGTGCCAGCAGTTTAGATCAGGGGCAGGCTTGGGGAAAACTGTTTTTT
>.|TRBD1|TRBJ1-1|TRBV25-1
CASSKQGFAEAFF
TGTGCCAGCAGTAAACAGGGGTTCGCTGAAGCTTTCTTT
>.|TRBD2|TRBJ2-3|TRBV4-2
CASSQRLAGLTDTQYF
TGTGCCAGCAGCCAGAGACTAGCGGGATTGACAGATACGCAGTATTTT
>.|.|TRBJ2-4|TRBV5-1
CASSMAPKNIQYF
TGCGCCAGCAGCATGGCCCCGAAAAACATTCAGTACTTC
>.|TRBD2|TRBJ2-3|TRBV25-1
CASARTSGSTDTQYF
TGTGCCAGCGCGCGGACTAGCGGAAGCACAGATACGCAGTATTTT
>.|.|TRBJ2-1|TRBV10-2
CASRAWLADNEQFF
TGCGCCAGCAGGGCGTGGCTAGCCGATAATGAGCAGTTCTTC
>.|TRBD2|TRBJ2-1|TRBV10-3
CAIILAGTGEQFF
TGTGCCATCATACTAGCGGGAACAGGTGAGCAGTTCTTC
>.|TRBD2|TRBJ2-1|TRBV2
CASSDGTSGRNDEQFF
TGTGCCAGCAGTGACGGGACTAGCGGGAGGAACGATGAGCAGTTCTTC
>once|.|TRBJ2-3|TRBV18
CASSPRADPDTQYF
TGTGCCAGCTCACCGAGGGCCGACCCAGATACGCAGTATTTT
>.|TRBD2|TRBJ2-3|TRBV9
CASSVRAGYTDTQYF
TGTGCCAGCAGCGTAAGAGCGGGGTACACAGATACGCAGTATTTT
>.|TRBD1|TRBJ2-1|TRBV18
CASSPKQGAGYNEQFF
TGTGCCAGCTCACCTAAACAGGGGGCGGGATACAATGAGCAGTTCTTC
>.|TRBD2|TRBJ2-3|TRBV11-3
CASQTSGRYTQYF
TGTGCCAGTCAGACTAGCGGGAGATATACGCAGTATTTT
>.|.|TRBJ1-1|TRBV19
CASSLDYNTEAFF
TGTGCCAGTAGTCTTGATTACAACACTGAAGCTTTCTTT
>.|.|TRBJ1-1|TRBV19
CASRLNTEAFF
TGTGCCAGTAGACTGAACACTGAAGCTTTCTTT